The rows below give T cell receptor beta chains drawn from one sample of a study of regulatory T cells in long-lasting Graves disease. TCRdb ran MiXCR on the multiplex PCR reads and lists one entry per CDR3 protein. Of 400,000 to 550,000 distinct CDR3 sequences listed, 16% are singletons. These data also formed part of another study, on T cells in Graves' hyperthyroidism and ophthalmopathy.

This material consisted of peripheral blood mononuclear cells (PBMCs), taken at new diagnosis, from a patient treated with antithyroid drugs. These receptor sequences come from a young woman with Graves disease. Each CDR3 is given with its conserved first and last residue. The order of the fields is J gene, D gene, clone size, V gene, CDR3 DNA, CDR3 protein. The D gene is left open where the match is weak. A row's size may be missing; if present it is once, few, many or a size class.

>TRBJ2-3|.|few|TRBV6-4
TGTGCCAGCAGTGAGGTGGACACAGATACGCAGTATTTT
CASSEVDTDTQYF
>TRBJ2-3|TRBD2|.|TRBV29-1
TGCAGCGTTGGCGGGGGAGCGGGAGGGCCCGGGGATACGCAGTATTTT
CSVGGGAGGPGDTQYF
>TRBJ2-7|TRBD2|many|TRBV6-2/TRBV6-3
TGTGCCAGCAGTTCCGGGACTAGCTCCCTGACGTTC
CASSSGTSSLTF
>TRBJ1-2|.|.|TRBV30
TGTGCCTGGATGGGACCCTGGGGCTACACCTTC
CAWMGPWGYTF
>TRBJ2-3|.|many|TRBV28
TGTGCCAGCAGTTTATTGGGAAATACGCAGTATTTT
CASSLLGNTQYF
>TRBJ2-3|.|.|TRBV10-1
TGCGCCAGCAGTGAGTCTACTTGTTTT
CASSESTCF
>TRBJ2-2|.|.|TRBV9
TGTGCCAGCAGCGCCCTTGGATGGGAGAACGGGGAGCTGTTTTTT
CASSALGWENGELFF
>TRBJ2-2|TRBD2|.|TRBV12-3/TRBV12-4
TGTGCCGGCAGTCTCCTAGCGGGAGGCACCGGGGAGCTGTTTTTT
CAGSLLAGGTGELFF
>TRBJ1-2|.|.|TRBV24-1
TGTGCCACCAGTGACCGGACCTCCCCCCGCGGCTACACCTTC
CATSDRTSPRGYTF
>TRBJ1-1|.|many|TRBV28
TGTGCCAGCAGCTTACCTCGAAGCTGGGTCCAGACCCGTAGCACTGAAGCTTTCTTT
CASSLPRSWVQTRSTEAFF
>TRBJ2-3|.|many|TRBV11-1
TGTGCCAGCAGCCCGAAGCGCAGCACAGATACGCAGTATTTT
CASSPKRSTDTQYF
>TRBJ1-1|.|many|TRBV11-2
TGTGCCAGCAGCTCAGGACCGTTGAACACTGAAGCTTTCTTT
CASSSGPLNTEAFF